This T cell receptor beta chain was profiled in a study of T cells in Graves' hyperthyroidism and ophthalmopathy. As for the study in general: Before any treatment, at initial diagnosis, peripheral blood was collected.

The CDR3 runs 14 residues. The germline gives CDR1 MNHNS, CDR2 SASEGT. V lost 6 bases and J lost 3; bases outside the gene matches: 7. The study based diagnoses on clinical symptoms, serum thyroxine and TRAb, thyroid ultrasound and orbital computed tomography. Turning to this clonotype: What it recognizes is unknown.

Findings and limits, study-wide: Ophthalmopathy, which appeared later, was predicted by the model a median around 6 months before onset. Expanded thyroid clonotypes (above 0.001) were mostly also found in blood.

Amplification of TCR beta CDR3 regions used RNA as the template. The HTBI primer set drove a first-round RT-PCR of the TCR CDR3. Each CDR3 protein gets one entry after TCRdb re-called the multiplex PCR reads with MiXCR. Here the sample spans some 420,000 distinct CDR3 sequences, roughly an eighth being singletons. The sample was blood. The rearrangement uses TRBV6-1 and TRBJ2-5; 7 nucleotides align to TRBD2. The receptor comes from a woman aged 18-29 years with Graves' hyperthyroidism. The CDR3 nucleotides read TGTGCCAGCAGCTACGGGACTACCAAAGAGACCCAGTACTTC. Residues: CASSYGTTKETQYF.